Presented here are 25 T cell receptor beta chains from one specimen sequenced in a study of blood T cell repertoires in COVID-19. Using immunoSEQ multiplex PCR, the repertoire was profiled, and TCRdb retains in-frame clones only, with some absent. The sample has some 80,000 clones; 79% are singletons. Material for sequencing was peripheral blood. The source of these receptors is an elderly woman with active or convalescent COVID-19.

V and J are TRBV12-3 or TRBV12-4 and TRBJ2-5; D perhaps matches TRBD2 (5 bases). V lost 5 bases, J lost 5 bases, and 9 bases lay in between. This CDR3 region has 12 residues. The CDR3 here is CASSGGRETQYF. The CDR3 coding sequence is TGTGCCAGCAGTGGAGGCCGGGAGACCCAGTACTTC.

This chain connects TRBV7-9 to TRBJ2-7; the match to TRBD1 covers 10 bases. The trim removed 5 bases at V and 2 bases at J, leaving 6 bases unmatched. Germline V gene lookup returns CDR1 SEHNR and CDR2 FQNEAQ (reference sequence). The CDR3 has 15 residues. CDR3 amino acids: CASSMTGGPTYEQYF. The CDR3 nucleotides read TGTGCCAGCAGCATGACAGGGGGCCCCACCTACGAGCAGTACTTC.

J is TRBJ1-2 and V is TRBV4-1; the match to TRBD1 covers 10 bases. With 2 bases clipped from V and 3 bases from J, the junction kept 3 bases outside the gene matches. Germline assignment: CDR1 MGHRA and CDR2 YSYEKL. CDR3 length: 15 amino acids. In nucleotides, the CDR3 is TGCGCCAGCAGCCAAATCGGGACAGGGGACTATGGCTACACCTTC. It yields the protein CASSQIGTGDYGYTF.

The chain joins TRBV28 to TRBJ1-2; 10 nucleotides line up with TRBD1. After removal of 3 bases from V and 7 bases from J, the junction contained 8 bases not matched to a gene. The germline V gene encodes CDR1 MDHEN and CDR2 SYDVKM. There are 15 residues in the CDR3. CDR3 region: CASSFPGGTGVGYTF. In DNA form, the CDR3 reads TGTGCCAGCAGTTTTCCCGGTGGGACAGGGGTTGGCTACACCTTC.

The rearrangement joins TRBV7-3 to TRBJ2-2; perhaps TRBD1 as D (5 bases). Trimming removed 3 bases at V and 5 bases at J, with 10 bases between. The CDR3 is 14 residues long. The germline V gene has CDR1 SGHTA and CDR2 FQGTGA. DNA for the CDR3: TGTGCCAGCAGCTTGTCTAGGGGAACCGGGGAGCTGTTTTTT. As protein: CASSLSRGTGELFF.

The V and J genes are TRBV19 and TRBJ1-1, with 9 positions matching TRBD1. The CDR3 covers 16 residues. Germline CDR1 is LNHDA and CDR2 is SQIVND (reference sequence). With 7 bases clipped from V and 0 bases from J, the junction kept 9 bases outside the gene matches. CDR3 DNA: TGTGCCAGTAAAAACAGGGGGCTTGGGCTGAACACTGAAGCTTTCTTT. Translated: CASKNRGLGLNTEAFF.

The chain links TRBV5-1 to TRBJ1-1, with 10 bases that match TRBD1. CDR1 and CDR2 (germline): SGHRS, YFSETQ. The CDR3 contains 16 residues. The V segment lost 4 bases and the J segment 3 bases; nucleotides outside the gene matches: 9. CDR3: CASSQGTGVGDTEAFF. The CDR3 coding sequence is TGCGCCAGCAGCCAGGGGACAGGGGTCGGAGACACTGAAGCTTTCTTT.

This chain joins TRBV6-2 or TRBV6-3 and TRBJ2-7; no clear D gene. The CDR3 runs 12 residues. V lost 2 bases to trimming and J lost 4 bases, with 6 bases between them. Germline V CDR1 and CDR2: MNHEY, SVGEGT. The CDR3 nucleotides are TGTGCCAGCAGTTACCCCGTGTACGAGCAGTACTTC. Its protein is CASSYPVYEQYF.

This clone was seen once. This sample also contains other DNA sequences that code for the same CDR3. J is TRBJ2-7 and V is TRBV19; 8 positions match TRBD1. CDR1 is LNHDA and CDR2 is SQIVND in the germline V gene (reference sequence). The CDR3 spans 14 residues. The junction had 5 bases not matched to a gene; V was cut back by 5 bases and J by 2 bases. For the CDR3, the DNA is TGTGCCAGTAGTCCACGGACAGGGACCTACGAGCAGTACTTC. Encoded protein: CASSPRTGTYEQYF.

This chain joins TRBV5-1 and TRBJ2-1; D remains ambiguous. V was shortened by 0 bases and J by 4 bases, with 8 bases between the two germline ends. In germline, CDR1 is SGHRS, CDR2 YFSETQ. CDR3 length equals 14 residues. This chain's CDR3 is CASSLGAPYNEQFF. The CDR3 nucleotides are TGCGCCAGCAGCTTGGGGGCTCCATACAATGAGCAGTTCTTC.

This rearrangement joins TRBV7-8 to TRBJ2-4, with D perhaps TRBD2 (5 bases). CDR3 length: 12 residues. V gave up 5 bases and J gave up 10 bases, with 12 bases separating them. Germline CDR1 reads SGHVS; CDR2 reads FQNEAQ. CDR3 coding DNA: TGTGCCAGCAGCCCCGGGGAATTAATTCAGTACTTC. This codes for CASSPGELIQYF.

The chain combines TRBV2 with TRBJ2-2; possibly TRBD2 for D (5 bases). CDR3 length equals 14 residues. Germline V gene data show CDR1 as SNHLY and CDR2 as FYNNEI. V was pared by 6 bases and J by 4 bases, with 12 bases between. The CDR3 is CASSRTGGTGELFF. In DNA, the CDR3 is TGTGCCAGCAGCCGGACTGGAGGCACCGGGGAGCTGTTTTTT. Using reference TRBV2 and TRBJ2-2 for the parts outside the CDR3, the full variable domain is EPEVTQTPSHQVTQMGQEVILRCVPISNHLYFYWYRQILGQKVEFLVSFYNNEISEKSEIFDDQFSVERPDGSNFTLKIRSTKLEDSAMYFCASSRTGGTGELFFGEGSRLTVL.

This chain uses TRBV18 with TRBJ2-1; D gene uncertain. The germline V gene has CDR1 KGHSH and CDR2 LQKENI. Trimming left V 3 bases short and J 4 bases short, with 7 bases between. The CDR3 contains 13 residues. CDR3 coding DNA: TGTGCCAGCTCACCCCTGAGATACAATGAGCAGTTCTTC. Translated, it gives CASSPLRYNEQFF.

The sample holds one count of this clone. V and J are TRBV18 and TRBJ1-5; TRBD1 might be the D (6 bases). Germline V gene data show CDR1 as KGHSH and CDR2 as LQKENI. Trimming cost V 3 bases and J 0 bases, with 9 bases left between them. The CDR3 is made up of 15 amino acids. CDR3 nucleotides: TGTGCCAGCTCACCGACAGGAAATAGCAATCAGCCCCAGCATTTT. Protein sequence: CASSPTGNSNQPQHF.

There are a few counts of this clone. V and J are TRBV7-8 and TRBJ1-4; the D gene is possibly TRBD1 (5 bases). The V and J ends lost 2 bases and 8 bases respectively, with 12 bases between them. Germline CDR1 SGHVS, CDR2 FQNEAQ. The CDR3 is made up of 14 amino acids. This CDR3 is CASSLSGDWEKLFF. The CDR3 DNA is TGTGCCAGCAGCTTATCGGGGGATTGGGAAAAACTGTTTTTT.

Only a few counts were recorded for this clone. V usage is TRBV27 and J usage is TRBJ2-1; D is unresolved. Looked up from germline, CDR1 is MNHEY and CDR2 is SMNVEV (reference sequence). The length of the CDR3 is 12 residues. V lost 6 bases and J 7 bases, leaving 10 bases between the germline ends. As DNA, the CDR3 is TGTGCCAGCAGAAGACTGGCGAATGAGCAGTTCTTC. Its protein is CASRRLANEQFF.

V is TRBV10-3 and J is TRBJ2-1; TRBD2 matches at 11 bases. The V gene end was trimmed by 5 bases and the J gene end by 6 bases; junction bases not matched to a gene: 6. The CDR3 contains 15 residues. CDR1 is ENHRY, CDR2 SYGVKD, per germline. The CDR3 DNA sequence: TGTGCCATCAGTTTAACTAGCGGGAGAGGCAATGAGCAGTTCTTC. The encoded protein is CAISLTSGRGNEQFF.

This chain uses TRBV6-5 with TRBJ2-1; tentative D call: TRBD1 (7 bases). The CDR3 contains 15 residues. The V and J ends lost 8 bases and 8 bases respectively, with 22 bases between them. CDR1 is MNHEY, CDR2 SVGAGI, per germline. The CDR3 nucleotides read TGTGCCAGCCCCGTTTCAGGGGGGCGGGGTGATGAGCAGTTCTTC. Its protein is CASPVSGGRGDEQFF.

DNA for the CDR3: TGTGCCAGCACCTCAACAACCAGGGGGTATTTAGAGACCCAGTACTTC. Translated: CASTSTTRGYLETQYF. The J gene is TRBJ2-5, the V gene TRBV27, with TRBD1 matching over 7 bases. From germline, CDR1 is MNHEY and CDR2 SMNVEV (reference sequence). Losses at the gene ends were 7 bases for V and 4 bases for J; bases not matched to a gene: 15. The CDR3 spans 16 residues.

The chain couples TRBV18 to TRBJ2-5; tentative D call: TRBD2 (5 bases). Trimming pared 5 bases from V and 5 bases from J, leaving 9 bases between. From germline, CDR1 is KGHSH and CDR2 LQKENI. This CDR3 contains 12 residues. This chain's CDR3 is CASSGQRETQYF. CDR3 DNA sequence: TGTGCCAGCTCAGGGCAGCGGGAGACCCAGTACTTC.

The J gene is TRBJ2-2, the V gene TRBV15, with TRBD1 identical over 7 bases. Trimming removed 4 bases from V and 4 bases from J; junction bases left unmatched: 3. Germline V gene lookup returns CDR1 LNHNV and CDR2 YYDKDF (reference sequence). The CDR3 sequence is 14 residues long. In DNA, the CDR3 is TGTGCCACCAGCAAGACAGGGAGCACCGGGGAGCTGTTTTTT. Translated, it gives CATSKTGSTGELFF.

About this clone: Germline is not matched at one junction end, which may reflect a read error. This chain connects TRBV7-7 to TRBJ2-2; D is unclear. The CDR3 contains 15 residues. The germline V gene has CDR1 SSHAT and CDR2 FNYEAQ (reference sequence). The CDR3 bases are TGTGCTAGCAGCGTTGGAGTTTCGGGCACCGGGGAGCTGTTTTTT. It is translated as CASSVGVSGTGELFF.

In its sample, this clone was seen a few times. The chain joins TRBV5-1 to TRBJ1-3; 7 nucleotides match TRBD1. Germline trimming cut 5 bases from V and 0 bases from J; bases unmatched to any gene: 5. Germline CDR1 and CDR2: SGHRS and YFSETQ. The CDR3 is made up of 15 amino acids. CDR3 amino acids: CASRLDRFSGNTIYF. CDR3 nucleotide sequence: TGCGCCAGCAGACTGGACAGGTTCTCTGGAAACACCATATATTTT.

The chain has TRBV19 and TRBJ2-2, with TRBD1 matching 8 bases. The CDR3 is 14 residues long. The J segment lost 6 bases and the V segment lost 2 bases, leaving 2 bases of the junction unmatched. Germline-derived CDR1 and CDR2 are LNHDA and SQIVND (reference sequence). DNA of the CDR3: TGTGCCAGTAGTATACAGGGGGCTGCCGGGGAGCTGTTTTTT. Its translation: CASSIQGAAGELFF.

CDR3 sequence reads: CASSPQTFSNQPQHF. CDR3 nucleotides: TGTGCCAGCAGCCCTCAGACATTTAGCAATCAGCCCCAGCATTTT. V and J are TRBV21-1 and TRBJ1-5; TRBD1 reflects the table's D call only, with no check against the DNA. TRBV21-1 is a documented pseudogene. This CDR3 spans 15 amino acids.